Listed below are T cell receptor beta chains from one sample, sequenced in a study of T cell responses to AZD1222 COVID-19 vaccine. Assay used: immunoSEQ multiplex PCR; TCRdb lists only in-frame clones, some missing. The sample has around 140,000 clones; approximately 93% are singletons. The sample consisted of peripheral blood, taken on day 0 of AZD1222 vaccination. All receptors come from an adult in good health. CDR3s include the opening cysteine and the closing phenylalanine or tryptophan. A D gene is named only where the DNA matches it firmly. For some rows the clone size is stated as once, few or many, or as a class when expanded; others skip it.

clone_size,j_call,v_call,d_call,cdr3_nt,cdr3_aa
once,TRBJ1-1,TRBV7-6,NA,TGTGCCAGCAGCTTAAGGCAGGATAAGAACACTGAAGCTTTCTTT,CASSLRQDKNTEAFF
NA,TRBJ2-1,TRBV14,NA,TGTGCCAGCAGCCCTGTCGGGACACCGTCTGGGGAGCAGTTCTTC,CASSPVGTPSGEQFF
NA,TRBJ1-1,TRBV5-5,NA,TGTGCCAGCAGCGCCAGGGTTGGAACTGAAGCTTTCTTT,CASSARVGTEAFF
NA,TRBJ1-1,TRBV6-5,NA,TGTGCCAGCAGTCAAACATACATGAACACTGAAGCTTTCTTT,CASSQTYMNTEAFF
NA,TRBJ2-1,TRBV28,NA,TGTGCCAGCGGCGACAGATCCTCCTACAATGAGCAGTTCTTC,CASGDRSSYNEQFF
NA,TRBJ1-5,TRBV10-2,TRBD1,TGCGCCAGCAGTGGGGGGGCACAGGGGGTTCAGCCCCAGCATTTT,CASSGGAQGVQPQHF
NA,TRBJ1-2,TRBV6-5,NA,TGTGCCAGCAGCCTCGGTGGGTCGGCCTATGGCTACACCTTC,CASSLGGSAYGYTF
NA,TRBJ2-4,TRBV19,NA,TGTGCCAGTAGTACGCTACCACCGGACAGAGCCAAAAACATTCAGTACTTC,CASSTLPPDRAKNIQYF
NA,TRBJ2-1,TRBV6-2/TRBV6-3,NA,TGTGCCAGCAGTTATATGGCAGGGAAGGGCGATGAGCAGTTCTTC,CASSYMAGKGDEQFF
NA,TRBJ1-1,TRBV12-3/TRBV12-4,NA,TGTGCCAGCAGTTTAGGCGGGCGGGCTGAAGCTTTCTTT,CASSLGGRAEAFF
NA,TRBJ2-2,TRBV6-2/TRBV6-3,TRBD2,TGTGCCAGCAGTTACCCCCTACTAGCGGGCCTAGGAGACACCGGGGAGCTGTTTTTT,CASSYPLLAGLGDTGELFF
NA,TRBJ2-1,TRBV24-1,TRBD2,TGTGCCACCAGTGATCCCAGCGGGAGGGCTGATGAGCAGTTCTTC,CATSDPSGRADEQFF